What follows is one T cell receptor beta chain and its context. This CDR3 is built from 13 residues. The trim removed 10 bases at V and 1 base at J, leaving 5 bases unmatched. Germline V gene lookup returns CDR1 SNHLY and CDR2 FYNNEI. Here immunoSEQ multiplex PCR was the method, and the copy in TCRdb shows in-frame clones only, minus some. The sample yields approximately 62,000 clones, roughly 93% seen once. The source of the sample is a study of T cell changes during pregnancy in multiple sclerosis. V is TRBV2 and J is TRBJ2-3, with 7 positions matching TRBD2. This sequence originates from a female donor with multiple sclerosis, enrolled in a pregnancy study. Sequenced material: CD8+ T cells from peripheral blood mononuclear cells, taken in the second trimester of pregnancy. The CDR3 coding sequence is TGTGCCACCCTAGCGGTAGGCACAGATACGCAGTATTTT. Its translation is CATLAVGTDTQYF.